The clone carrying this T cell receptor beta chain was counted a single time. In TCRdb, the RT-PCR reads were re-called with MiXCR into one record per CDR3 protein. The sample contains 900,000 to 1,000,000 distinct CDR3 sequences, about a sixth of which appear only once. This specimen comes from a study of patients and donors after allogeneic stem cell transplantation. This sequence was found in a human donor who was either an allogeneic HSCT recipient or a stem cell or donor lymphocyte infusion donor (not recorded which). It is not recorded whose cells these are; they may come from a transplant donor. Sample: blood, either unsorted or a sorted T cell fraction (not recorded which).

In DNA form, the CDR3 reads TGTGCCAGTAGTATAGAGAGAGAGCACTATGGCTACACCTTC. This encodes CASSIEREHYGYTF. This rearrangement joins TRBV19 to TRBJ1-2; D remains unclear. The length of the CDR3 is 14 residues. From germline, CDR1 is LNHDA and CDR2 SQIVND (reference sequence). The V end lost 0 bases, the J end lost 3 bases, and 8 bases lay between the germline ends.